These 3 T cell receptor beta chains share one sample of origin, sequenced in a study of T-cell memory formation after mild COVID-19 (dated by TCRdb to the early 2020s). Receptor amplification or capture employed 5' RACE. The sequencer was an Illumina NovaSeq 6000. Using fastp at Q25 and MiXCR, TCRdb reprocessed the public reads and kept productive beta chains. One record per CDR3 amino acid sequence lists the most common genes and DNA. Recorded for this sample are 350,000 to 450,000 distinct CDR3 sequences; 25% to 30% of them occurred a single time. Roughly 14% of the sample rests with the top ten. The sample comprised PBMCs or a T cell subset sorted from them (not recorded which). The receptors originated from an adult woman who had mild COVID-19 (a few samples of this study predate the infection). The sample titles of this study are shuffled in the database, so cell type and time point are left out; the donor was told from shared clones.

This clonotype occurred a few times. The genes are TRBV20-1 and TRBJ2-1; 11 bases match TRBD2. V lost 6 bases and J lost 6; bases outside the gene matches: 16. The CDR3 loop spans 17 amino acids. Germline CDR1 DFQATT, CDR2 SNEGSKA (reference sequence). CDR3 nucleotide sequence: TGCAGTGCCGAGACTAGCGGGAATCTAGGGGCTGGCAATGAGCAGTTCTTC. This translates into CSAETSGNLGAGNEQFF.

This clonotype was counted between two and nine times. The chain joins TRBV9 to TRBJ2-3, with TRBD2 matching over 8 bases. V dropped 0 bases and J dropped 5; count of bases not matched to a gene: 8. Germline loops: CDR1 SGDLS, CDR2 YYNGEE. The CDR3 has 16 amino acids. The CDR3 coding sequence is TGTGCCAGCAGCGTAGCCAGCGGGGGAACTCTAGATACGCAGTATTTT. Amino acid sequence: CASSVASGGTLDTQYF. Supplemented by reference TRBV9 and TRBJ2-3, the full variable domain reads DSGVTQTPKHLITATGQRVTLRCSPRSGDLSVYWYQQSLDQGLQFLIQYYNGEERAKGNILERFSAQQFPDLHSELNLSSLELGDSALYFCASSVASGGTLDTQYFGPGTRLTVL.

The chain uses TRBV10-3 and TRBJ1-1; unclear D gene. Germline V gene sequence: CDR1 ENHRY, CDR2 SYGVKD. V was pared by 2 bases and J by 0 bases, with 16 bases between. This CDR3 spans 17 amino acids. CDR3 sequence reads: CAISEIGNHILNTEAFF. The CDR3 DNA is TGTGCCATCAGTGAGATAGGGAACCATATCTTGAACACTGAAGCTTTCTTT.